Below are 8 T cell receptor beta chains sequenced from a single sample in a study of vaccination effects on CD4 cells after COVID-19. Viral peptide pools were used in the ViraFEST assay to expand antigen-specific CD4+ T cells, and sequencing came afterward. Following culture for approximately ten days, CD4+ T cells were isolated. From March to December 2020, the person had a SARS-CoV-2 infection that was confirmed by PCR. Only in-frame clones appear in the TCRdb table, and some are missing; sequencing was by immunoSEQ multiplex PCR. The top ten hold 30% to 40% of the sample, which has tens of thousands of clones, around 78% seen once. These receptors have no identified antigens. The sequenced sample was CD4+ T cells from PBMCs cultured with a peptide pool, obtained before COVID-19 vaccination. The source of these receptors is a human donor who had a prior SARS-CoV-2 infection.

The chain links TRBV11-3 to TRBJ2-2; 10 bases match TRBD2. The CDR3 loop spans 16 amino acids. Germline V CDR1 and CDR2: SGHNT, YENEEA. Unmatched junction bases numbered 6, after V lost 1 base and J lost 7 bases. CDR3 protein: CASSLVAGGPGGELFF. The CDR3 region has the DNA TGTGCCAGCAGCTTAGTAGCGGGAGGCCCAGGCGGGGAGCTGTTTTTT.

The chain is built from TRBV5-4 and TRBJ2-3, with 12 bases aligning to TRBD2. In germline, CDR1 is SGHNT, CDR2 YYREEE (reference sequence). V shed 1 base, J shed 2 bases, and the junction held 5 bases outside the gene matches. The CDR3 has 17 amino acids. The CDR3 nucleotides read TGTGCCAGCAGCTTGAGGCTAGCGGGAGGGGACACAGATACGCAGTATTTT. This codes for CASSLRLAGGDTDTQYF.

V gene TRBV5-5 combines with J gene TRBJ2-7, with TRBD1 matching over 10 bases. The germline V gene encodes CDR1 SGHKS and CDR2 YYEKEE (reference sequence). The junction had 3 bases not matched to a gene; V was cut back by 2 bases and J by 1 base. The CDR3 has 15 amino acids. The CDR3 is CASSFRQGASYEQYF. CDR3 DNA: TGTGCCAGCAGCTTCAGACAGGGGGCTTCCTACGAGCAGTACTTC.

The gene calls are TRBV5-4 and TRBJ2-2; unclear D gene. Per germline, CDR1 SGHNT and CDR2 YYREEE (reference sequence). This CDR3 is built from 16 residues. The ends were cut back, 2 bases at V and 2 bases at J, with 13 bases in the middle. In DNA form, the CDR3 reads TGTGCCAGCAGCTTTTATCTCACAGCTAACACCGGGGAGCTGTTTTTT. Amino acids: CASSFYLTANTGELFF.

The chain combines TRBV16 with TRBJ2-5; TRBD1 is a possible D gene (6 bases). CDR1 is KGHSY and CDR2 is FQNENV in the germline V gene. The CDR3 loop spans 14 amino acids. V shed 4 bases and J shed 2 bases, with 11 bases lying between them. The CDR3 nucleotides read TGTGCCAGCAGCCGGCAGGGGCGACAAGAGACCCAGTACTTC. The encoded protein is CASSRQGRQETQYF.

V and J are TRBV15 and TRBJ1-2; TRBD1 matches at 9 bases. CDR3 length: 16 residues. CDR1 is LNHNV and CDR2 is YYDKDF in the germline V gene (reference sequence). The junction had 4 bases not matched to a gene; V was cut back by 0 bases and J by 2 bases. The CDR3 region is CATSRDGTGRNYGYTF. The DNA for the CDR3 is TGTGCCACCAGCAGAGACGGGACAGGGAGAAACTATGGCTACACCTTC.

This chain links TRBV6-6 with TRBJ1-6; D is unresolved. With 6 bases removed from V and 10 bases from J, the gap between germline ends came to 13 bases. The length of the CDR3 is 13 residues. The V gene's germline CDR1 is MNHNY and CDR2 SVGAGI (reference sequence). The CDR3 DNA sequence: TGTGCCAGCAGCATCGACCGTTTCTCACCCCTCCACTTT. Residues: CASSIDRFSPLHF.

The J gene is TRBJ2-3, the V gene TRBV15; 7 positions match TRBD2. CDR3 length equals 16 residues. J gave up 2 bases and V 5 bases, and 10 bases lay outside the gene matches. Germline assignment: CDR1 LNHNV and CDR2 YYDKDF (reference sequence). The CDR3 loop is CATSRSGLAVTDTQYF. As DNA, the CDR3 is TGTGCCACCAGCCGGAGCGGGCTAGCGGTCACAGATACGCAGTATTTT.